The present TCR beta chain was sequenced within a study of shared clonotypes between healthy human individuals. General observations from the study: Among donors, the sharing of clonotypes was expected to be influenced by sequencing depth.

Deletions cut 1 base from V and 3 bases from J, with 18 bases between. Germline V CDR1 and CDR2: SGHVS, FQNEAQ. This CDR3 is 18 amino acids long. Naive CD8 cells comprised CD45RO-negative, CCR7-positively selected cells, excluding terminally differentiated effector memory CD45RA+ cells. Only in-frame clones appear in the TCRdb table, and some are missing; sequencing was by immunoSEQ multiplex PCR. The table lists about 2.2 million clones, about 92% of them singletons. To note about this clone: Its matching antigen is unknown.

This sequence originates from a man between 18 and 29 years old in good health. Some clones in this sample may be carry-over from other donors' samples. The rearrangement links TRBV7-8 to TRBJ1-4; no firm D call. The sample comprised naive CD8+ T cells from PBMCs. The chain's CDR3 is CASSLVSRRDSANEKLFF. Written as DNA, the CDR3 is TGTGCCAGCAGCTTAGTGTCCCGAAGGGATTCGGCTAATGAAAAACTGTTTTTT.